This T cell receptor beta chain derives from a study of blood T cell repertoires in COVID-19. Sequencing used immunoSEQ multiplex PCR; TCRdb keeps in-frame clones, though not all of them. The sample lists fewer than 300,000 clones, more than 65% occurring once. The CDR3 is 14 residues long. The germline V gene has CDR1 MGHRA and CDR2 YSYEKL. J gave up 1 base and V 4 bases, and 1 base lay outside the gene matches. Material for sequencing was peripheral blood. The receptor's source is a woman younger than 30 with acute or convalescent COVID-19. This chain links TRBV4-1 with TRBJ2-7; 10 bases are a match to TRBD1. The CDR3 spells CASSLGQGSYEQYF. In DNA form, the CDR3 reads TGCGCCAGCAGCCTGGGACAGGGGTCCTACGAGCAGTACTTC.